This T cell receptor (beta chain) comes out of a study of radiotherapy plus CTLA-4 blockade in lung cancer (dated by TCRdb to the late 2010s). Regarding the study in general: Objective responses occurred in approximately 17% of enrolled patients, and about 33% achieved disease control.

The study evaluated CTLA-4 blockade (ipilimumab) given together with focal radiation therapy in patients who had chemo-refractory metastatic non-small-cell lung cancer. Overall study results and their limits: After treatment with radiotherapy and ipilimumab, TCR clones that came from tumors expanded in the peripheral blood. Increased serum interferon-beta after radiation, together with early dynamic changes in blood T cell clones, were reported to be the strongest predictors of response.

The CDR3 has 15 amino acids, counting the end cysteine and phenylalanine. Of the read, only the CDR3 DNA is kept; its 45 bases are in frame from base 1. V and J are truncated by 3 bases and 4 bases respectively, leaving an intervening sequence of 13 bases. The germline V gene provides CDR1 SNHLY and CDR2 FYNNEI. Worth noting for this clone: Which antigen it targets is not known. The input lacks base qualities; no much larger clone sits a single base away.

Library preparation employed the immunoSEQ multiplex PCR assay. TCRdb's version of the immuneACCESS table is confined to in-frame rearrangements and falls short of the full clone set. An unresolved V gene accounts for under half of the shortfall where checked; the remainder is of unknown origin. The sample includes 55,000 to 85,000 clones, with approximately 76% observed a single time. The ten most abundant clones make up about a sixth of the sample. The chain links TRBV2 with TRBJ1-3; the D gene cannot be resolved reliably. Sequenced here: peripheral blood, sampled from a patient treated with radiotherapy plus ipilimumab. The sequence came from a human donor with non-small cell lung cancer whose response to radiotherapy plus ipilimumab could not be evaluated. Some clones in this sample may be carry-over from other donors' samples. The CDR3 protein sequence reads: CASSEAASRGNTIYF. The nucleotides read TGTGCCAGCAGTGAGGCGGCCAGCCGAGGAAACACCATATATTTT.